Described below is a single T cell receptor (beta chain) sequence and its context. V shed 7 bases, J shed 14 bases, and the junction held 11 bases outside the gene matches. The CDR3 consists of 12 residues. Germline V gene lookup returns CDR1 MGHDK and CDR2 SYGVNS. Original handling: Cell counts per sample came from amplifying reference gene primers. Sequencing was performed with immunoSEQ multiplex PCR; in TCRdb, only in-frame clones are kept and a portion is missing. D and trimming come from the DNA, and the V and J calls and clone size come from that table. The sample lists over 150,000 clones; about nine tenths were seen once. The sample belongs to a study of blood T cell repertoires in COVID-19. Study information: From T cells, B-cell-depleted T cells, or PBMCs came the material, which was cDNA or gDNA.

Sequenced: peripheral blood. The TCR comes from a young man with COVID-19, enrolled during active disease. V gene TRBV25-1 combines with J gene TRBJ2-3; 8 bases map to TRBD2. CDR3 bases: TGTGCCAGCAACATCGGTAGCGGGATTCGGTATTTT. Translating gives CASNIGSGIRYF.